The source of this T cell receptor (beta chain) is a study of response to subunit inactivated influenza vaccine. Study results and limitations: Few additional T cells are recruited per seasonal influenza vaccination, authors suggested.

One entry per CDR3 protein results from TCRdb running MiXCR on the RT-PCR reads. The table includes 610,000 or so distinct CDR3 sequences, roughly 15% detected once. The length of the CDR3 is 14 residues. Looked up from germline, CDR1 is ENHRY and CDR2 is SYGVKD. V shed 7 bases and J shed 0 bases, with 9 bases lying between them. This clonotype was counted at least ten times. Its cognate antigen is unknown. This receptor was obtained from a man aged 50 or older who received an inactivated influenza vaccine. The chain has TRBV10-3 and TRBJ2-2; a weak D match, TRBD1 (6 bases). Specimen: PBMCs from blood, collected 11 to 12 days after vaccination. CDR3 residues: CAITGQPNTGELFF. CDR3 coding DNA: TGTGCCATCACGGGACAACCGAACACCGGGGAGCTGTTTTTT.